This T cell receptor (beta chain) comes out of a study of T cell responses to AZD1222 COVID-19 vaccine. Turning to the study itself: Recipients boosted at about 4 weeks or about 12 weeks are pooled.

General observations from the study: White British people made up most donors, females outnumbered males, and clonal diversity was possibly underestimated. In all cases, repertoires were sampled only after the peak T cell response. Once two AZD1222 doses were given, Spike-specific TCR breadth and depth went up.

Trimming took 3 bases from V and 8 from J, leaving 11 bases between them. CDR1 is ENHRY and CDR2 is SYGVKD in the germline V gene. CDR3 size: 13 residues. Repertoires were generated with immunoSEQ multiplex PCR, while TCRdb's copy carries only in-frame clones and drops some. The sample has about 69,000 clones, about nine tenths seen once. With respect to this clone: Its antigen is undetermined.

J is TRBJ2-1 and V is TRBV10-3; TRBD1 might be the D (6 bases). The material sequenced was peripheral blood, taken on day 0 of AZD1222 vaccination. The receptor's source is an adult in good health. The DNA for the CDR3 is TGTGCCATCAGTGAATACAGGGATGATGAGCAGTTCTTC. This gives the protein CAISEYRDDEQFF.